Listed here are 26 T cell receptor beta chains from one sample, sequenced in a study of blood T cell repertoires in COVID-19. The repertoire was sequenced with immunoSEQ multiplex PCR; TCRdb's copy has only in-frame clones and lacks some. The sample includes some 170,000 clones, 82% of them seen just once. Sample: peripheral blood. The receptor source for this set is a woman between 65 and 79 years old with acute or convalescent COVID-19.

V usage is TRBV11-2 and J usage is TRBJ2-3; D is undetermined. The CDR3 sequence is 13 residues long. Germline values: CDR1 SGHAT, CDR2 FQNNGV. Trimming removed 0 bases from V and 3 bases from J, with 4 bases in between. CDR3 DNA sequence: TGTGCCAGCAGCTTAGATCCGACAGATACGCAGTATTTT. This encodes CASSLDPTDTQYF.

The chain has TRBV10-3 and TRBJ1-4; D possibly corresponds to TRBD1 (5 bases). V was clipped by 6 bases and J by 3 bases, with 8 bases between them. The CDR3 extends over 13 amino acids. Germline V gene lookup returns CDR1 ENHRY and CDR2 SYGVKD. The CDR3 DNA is TGTGCCATCAGAGGGGTTCCTAATGAAAAACTGTTTTTT. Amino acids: CAIRGVPNEKLFF.

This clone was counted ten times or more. The CDR3 loop is CAIRTGAGNTIYF. CDR3 coding DNA: TGTGCCATCAGGACAGGGGCTGGAAACACCATATATTTT. This chain connects TRBV10-3 to TRBJ1-3; 8 bases map to TRBD1. J gave up 2 bases and V 6 bases, and 0 bases lay outside the gene matches. The length of the CDR3 is 13 residues. From germline, CDR1 is ENHRY and CDR2 SYGVKD.

The CDR3 sequence: CASSSRTSGESSYNEQFF. CDR3 sequence (DNA): TGTGCCAGCAGCTCGCGGACTAGCGGGGAAAGCTCCTACAATGAGCAGTTCTTC. The chain is built from TRBV3-1 (or the pseudogene TRBV3-2) and TRBJ2-1; TRBD2 aligns across 12 bases. This CDR3 is built from 18 residues. After removal of 5 bases from V and 0 bases from J, the junction contained 8 bases not matched to a gene. The V gene's germline CDR1 is LGHDT and CDR2 YNNKEL (reference sequence).

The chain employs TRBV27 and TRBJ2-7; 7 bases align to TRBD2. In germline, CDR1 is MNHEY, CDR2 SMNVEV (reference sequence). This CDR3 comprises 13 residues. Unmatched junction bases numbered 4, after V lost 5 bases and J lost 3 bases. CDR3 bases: TGTGCCAGCAGTACGAGCGGGATCTACGAGCAGTACTTC. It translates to CASSTSGIYEQYF.

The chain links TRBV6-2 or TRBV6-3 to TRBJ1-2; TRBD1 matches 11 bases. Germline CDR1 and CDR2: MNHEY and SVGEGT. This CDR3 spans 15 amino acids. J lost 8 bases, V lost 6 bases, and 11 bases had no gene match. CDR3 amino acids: CASSPGTGGASGYTF. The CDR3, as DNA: TGTGCCAGCAGCCCGGGGACAGGGGGGGCCAGCGGCTACACCTTC.

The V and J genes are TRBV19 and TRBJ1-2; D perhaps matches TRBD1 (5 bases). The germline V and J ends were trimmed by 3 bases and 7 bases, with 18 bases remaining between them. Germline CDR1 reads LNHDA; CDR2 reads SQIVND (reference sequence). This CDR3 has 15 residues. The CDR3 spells CASSIMDTQAVGYTF. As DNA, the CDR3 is TGTGCCAGTAGTATTATGGACACTCAGGCGGTTGGCTACACCTTC.

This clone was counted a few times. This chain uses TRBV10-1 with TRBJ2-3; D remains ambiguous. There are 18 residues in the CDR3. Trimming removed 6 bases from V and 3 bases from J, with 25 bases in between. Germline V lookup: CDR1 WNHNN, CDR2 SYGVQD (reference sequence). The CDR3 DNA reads TGCGCCAGCAGCCAATGGGCTACACCTGGCCTGGCGACAGATACGCAGTATTTT. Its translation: CASSQWATPGLATDTQYF.

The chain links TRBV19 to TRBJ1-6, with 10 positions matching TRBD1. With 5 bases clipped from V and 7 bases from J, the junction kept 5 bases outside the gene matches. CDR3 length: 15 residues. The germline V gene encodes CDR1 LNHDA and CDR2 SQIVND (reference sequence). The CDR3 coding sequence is TGTGCCAGTAGTCAGACAGGGGGCGGGAATTCACCCCTCCACTTT. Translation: CASSQTGGGNSPLHF.

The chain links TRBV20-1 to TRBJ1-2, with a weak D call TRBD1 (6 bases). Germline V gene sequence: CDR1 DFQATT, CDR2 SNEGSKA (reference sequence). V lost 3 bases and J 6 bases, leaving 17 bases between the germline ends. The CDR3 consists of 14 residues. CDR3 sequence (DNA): TGCAGTGCTAGTTTCCCCACAGGGAATGATGGCTACACCTTC. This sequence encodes CSASFPTGNDGYTF.

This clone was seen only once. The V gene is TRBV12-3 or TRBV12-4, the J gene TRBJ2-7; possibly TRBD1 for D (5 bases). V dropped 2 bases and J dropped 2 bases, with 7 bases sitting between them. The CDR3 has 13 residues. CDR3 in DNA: TGTGCCAGCAGTTTATGGGGCCCCTACGAGCAGTACTTC. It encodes CASSLWGPYEQYF.

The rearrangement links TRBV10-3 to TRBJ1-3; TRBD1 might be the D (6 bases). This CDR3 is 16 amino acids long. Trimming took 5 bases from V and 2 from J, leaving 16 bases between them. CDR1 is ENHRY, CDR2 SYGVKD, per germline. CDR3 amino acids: CAISPTGIVTGNTIYF. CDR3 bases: TGTGCCATCAGTCCTACAGGGATAGTCACTGGAAACACCATATATTTT.

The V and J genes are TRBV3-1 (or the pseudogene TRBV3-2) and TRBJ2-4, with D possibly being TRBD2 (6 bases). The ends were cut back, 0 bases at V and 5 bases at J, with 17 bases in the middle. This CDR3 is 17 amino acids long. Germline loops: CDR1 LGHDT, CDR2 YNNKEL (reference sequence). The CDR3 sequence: CASSQDFWGRLENIQYF. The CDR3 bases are TGTGCCAGCAGCCAAGATTTTTGGGGGAGGTTGGAAAACATTCAGTACTTC.

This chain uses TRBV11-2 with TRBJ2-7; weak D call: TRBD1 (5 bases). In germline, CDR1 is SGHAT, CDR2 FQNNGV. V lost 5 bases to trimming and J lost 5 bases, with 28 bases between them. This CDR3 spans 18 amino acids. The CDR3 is CASSPLALTATYSHEQYF. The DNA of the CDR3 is TGTGCCAGCAGCCCCCTTGCTTTGACAGCGACCTATTCCCACGAGCAGTACTTC.

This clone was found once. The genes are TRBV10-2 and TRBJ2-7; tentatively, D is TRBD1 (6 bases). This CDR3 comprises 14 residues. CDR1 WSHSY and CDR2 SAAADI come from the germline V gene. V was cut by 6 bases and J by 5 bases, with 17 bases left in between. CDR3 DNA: TGCGCCAGCAGGCAGGGGAAACGAATTAACGAGCAGTACTTC. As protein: CASRQGKRINEQYF.

CDR3 DNA sequence: TGTGCCAGCAGTTTTGCAGGGGCGGCGAACACTGAAGCTTTCTTT. Protein: CASSFAGAANTEAFF. This chain connects TRBV27 to TRBJ1-1; the D gene is possibly TRBD1 (6 bases). V shed 3 bases and J shed 1 base, with 12 bases lying between them. Per the germline V gene, CDR1 is MNHEY and CDR2 is SMNVEV (reference sequence). The CDR3 loop spans 15 amino acids.

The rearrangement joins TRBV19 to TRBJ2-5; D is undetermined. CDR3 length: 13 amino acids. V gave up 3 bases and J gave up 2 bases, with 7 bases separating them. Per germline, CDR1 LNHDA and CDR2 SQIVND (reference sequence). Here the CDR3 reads CASSMQRQETQYF. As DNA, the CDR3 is TGTGCCAGTAGTATGCAGAGGCAAGAGACCCAGTACTTC.

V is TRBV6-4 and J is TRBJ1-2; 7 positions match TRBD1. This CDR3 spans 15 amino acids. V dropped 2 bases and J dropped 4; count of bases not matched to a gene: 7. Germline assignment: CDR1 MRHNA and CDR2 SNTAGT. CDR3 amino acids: CASSDVRGRGYGYTF. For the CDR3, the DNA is TGTGCCAGCAGTGACGTAAGGGGGCGCGGCTATGGCTACACCTTC.

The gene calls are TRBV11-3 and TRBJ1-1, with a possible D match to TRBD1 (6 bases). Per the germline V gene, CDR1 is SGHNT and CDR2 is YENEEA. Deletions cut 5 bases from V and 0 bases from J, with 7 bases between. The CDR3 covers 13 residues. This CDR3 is CASSPGVNTEAFF. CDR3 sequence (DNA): TGTGCCAGCAGCCCAGGGGTGAACACTGAAGCTTTCTTT.

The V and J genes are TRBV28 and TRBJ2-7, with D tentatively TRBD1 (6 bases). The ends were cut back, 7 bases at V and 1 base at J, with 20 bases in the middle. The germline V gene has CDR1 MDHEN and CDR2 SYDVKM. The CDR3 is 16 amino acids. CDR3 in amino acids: CASTHTGQRSSYEQYF. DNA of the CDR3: TGTGCCAGCACTCATACGGGACAACGAAGTTCCTACGAGCAGTACTTC. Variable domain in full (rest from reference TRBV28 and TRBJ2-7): DVKVTQSSRYLVKRTGEKVFLECVQDMDHENMFWYRQDPGLGLRLIYFSYDVKMKEKGDIPEGYSVSREKKERFSLILESASTNQTSMYLCASTHTGQRSSYEQYFGPGTRLTVT.

The CDR3 loop reads CASSIVEGAYEKLFF. The CDR3 DNA sequence: TGTGCCAGTAGTATAGTTGAGGGAGCTTATGAAAAACTGTTTTTT. The chain links TRBV19 to TRBJ1-4; D not certain. The CDR3 is made up of 15 amino acids. V was trimmed by 1 base and J by 6 bases, leaving 12 bases between them. CDR1 is LNHDA, CDR2 SQIVND, per germline (reference sequence).

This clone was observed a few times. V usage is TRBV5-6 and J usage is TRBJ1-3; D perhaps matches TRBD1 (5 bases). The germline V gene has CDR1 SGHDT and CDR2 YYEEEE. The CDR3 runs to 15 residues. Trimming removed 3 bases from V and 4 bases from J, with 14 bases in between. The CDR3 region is CASSSNRGPGNTIYF. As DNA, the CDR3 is TGTGCCAGCAGCTCAAATAGGGGTCCCGGAAACACCATATATTTT.

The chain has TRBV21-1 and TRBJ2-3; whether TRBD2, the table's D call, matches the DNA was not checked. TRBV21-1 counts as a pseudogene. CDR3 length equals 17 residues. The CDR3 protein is CASRKRRPGPPTDTQYF. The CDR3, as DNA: TGTGCCAGCAGAAAAAGGCGGCCCGGTCCCCCAACAGATACGCAGTATTTT.

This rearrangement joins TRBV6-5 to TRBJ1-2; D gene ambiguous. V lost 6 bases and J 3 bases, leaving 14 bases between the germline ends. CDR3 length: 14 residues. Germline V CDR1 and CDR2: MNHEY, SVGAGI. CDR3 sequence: CASSSVARYYGYTF. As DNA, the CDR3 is TGTGCCAGCAGCTCCGTGGCCCGTTACTATGGCTACACCTTC.

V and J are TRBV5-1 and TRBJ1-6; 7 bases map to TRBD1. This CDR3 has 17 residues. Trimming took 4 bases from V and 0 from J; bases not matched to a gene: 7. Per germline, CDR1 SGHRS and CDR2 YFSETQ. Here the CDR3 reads CASSQEQGSSYNSPLHF. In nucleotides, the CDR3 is TGCGCCAGCAGCCAGGAACAGGGGAGCTCCTATAATTCACCCCTCCACTTT.

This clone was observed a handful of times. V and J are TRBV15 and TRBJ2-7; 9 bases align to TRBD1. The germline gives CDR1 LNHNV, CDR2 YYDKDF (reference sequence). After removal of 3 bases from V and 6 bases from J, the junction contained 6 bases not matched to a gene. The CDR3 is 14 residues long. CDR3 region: CATSSVQQGAEQYF. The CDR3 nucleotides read TGTGCCACCAGCAGCGTTCAACAGGGGGCCGAGCAGTACTTC.